This TCR beta chain was captured by sequencing in a study of regulatory T cells in long-lasting Graves disease (dated by TCRdb to about 2021). In the study overall: In the newly diagnosed Graves' disease group, patients had been taking antithyroid drugs for less than 3 months. Peripheral blood TCR sequencing and RNA sequencing compared persistent Graves' disease patients with newly diagnosed Graves' disease patients. The study was registered as a clinical trial and conducted in China. A total of around 35 samples underwent TCR sequencing, from about 13 patients with persistent Graves' disease and about 20 patients with newly diagnosed Graves' disease.

On this clonotype itself: Its cognate antigen has yet to be identified. Since a much larger clone is just one base distant, this may be a read error.

V lost 4 bases and J lost 3 bases; the stretch between them is 7 bases long. The CDR3 sequence holds 12 residues, the cysteine and phenylalanine included. Of all the DNA, just the CDR3 is kept, 36 bases in frame from base 1. The germline V gene sets CDR1 to MNHNS and CDR2 to SASEGT. Receptor amplification or capture employed multiplex PCR. The sequencer was an Illumina HiSeq 4000. To build TCR beta libraries, CDR3 regions were amplified by Arm-PCR using iRepertoire HTBI primers. Before sequencing, the PCR products underwent gel purification. Turning to the authors' computational methods: Gene usage analysis of CDR3 amino acid clonotypes relied on the approximately 60 TRBV and 12 to 15 TRBJ segments identified across samples. Filtered high-quality paired reads were merged into contigs using COPE and FqMerger. BLAST was used to align contigs to IMGT TRBV, TRBD and TRBJ reference genes, and CDR3 was defined according to IMGT. Any clonotype with a frequency above 0.1% was counted as a highly expanded clone. Shannon entropy served as the measure of repertoire diversity, while the Gini coefficient captured V-J evenness. Clonotypes shared by more than one individual were considered public. TCRdb ran its own pipeline on the public reads, namely fastp trimming at Q25 and MiXCR clone calling, and kept in-frame beta chains. Every entry covers one CDR3 protein and lists the most common genes and DNA from its rows. In this record, the V and J calls reflect TCRdb's handling and not the investigators' own analysis. A total of about 440,000 distinct CDR3 sequences appear in this sample, 16% of them only once. About 10% of the sample lies in the top ten.

In light of the paper, this sample's time point label describes: newly diagnosed GD, antithyroid drugs for less than 3 months. For both TCR sequencing and RNA sequencing, RNA was extracted from PBMCs in TRIzol. Graves' disease was diagnosed according to American Thyroid Association guidelines. Recruitment of patients was carried out at an endocrinology department in Xi'an, China. Each patient gave about 8.1 milliliters of peripheral blood, collected in an EDTA anticoagulant tube. Ficoll Paque Plus density gradient separation was used to isolate PBMCs, and no additional T cell sorting was done. An Agilent 2100 Bioanalyzer and agarose gel were used to check RNA quality, while a NanoDrop 2000 measured RNA concentration. Summary of the overall study and its limitations: Only peripheral blood was studied, because thyroid tissue, the primary lesion, was inaccessible. Persistent patients shared more public clonotypes among themselves (around 3,000) than newly diagnosed patients did (more than 950). Only the TCR beta chain was sequenced and analyzed. The authors acknowledged the small sample size as a limitation that may reduce accuracy. Preferential use of TRBV28, TRBJ1-2 and TRBJ2-5 was observed in persistent disease, whereas TRBV20-1 and TRBJ2-1 were favored in newly diagnosed disease. Lower TCR Shannon entropy and fewer highly expanded clones were observed in persistent Graves' disease patients than in newly diagnosed patients, which suggested clonal expansion.

This same sample was also taken into another study, of T cells in Graves' hyperthyroidism and ophthalmopathy. The second paper states: Stable Graves' hyperthyroidism was defined as the absence of progression to ophthalmopathy over 18 months of follow-up. Hyperthyroidism patients were newly diagnosed, had a disease duration of under 2 months, and were aged 18 to 65 years. Any patient with an uncontrolled infection, another autoimmune disease, pregnancy or lactation was excluded. Diagnoses were based on clinical symptoms, serum thyroxine and TRAb, thyroid ultrasound and orbital computed tomography. The first round of RT-PCR for the TCR CDR3 was performed with the HTBI primer set and the Qiagen OneStep RT-PCR kit. Most expanded thyroid clonotypes (frequency above 0.001) were also detected in blood, suggesting blood repertoires may reflect thyroid immune responses. Ophthalmopathy was separated from stable hyperthyroidism by a 13 V-J signature model, with just over 85% sensitivity and approximately 81% specificity obtained in cross-validation and 80%/75% obtained in testing. In validation, the model predicted progression to ophthalmopathy a median of approximately 6.3 months before onset, with roughly 68% sensitivity and about 72% specificity. A discovery cohort of about 95 patients, roughly 45 with Graves' ophthalmopathy and fewer than 65 with stable Graves' hyperthyroidism, was used to find distinguishing TCR V-J signatures. Whether ophthalmopathy could be predicted prospectively was tested in an independent validation cohort made up of roughly 19 hyperthyroidism patients plus 17 patients who later progressed to ophthalmopathy. The 90 to 100 discovery patients were randomly divided into training and test sets at a 7:3 ratio. Thyroid tissue and blood T-cell repertoires from roughly 6 Graves' hyperthyroidism patients were also compared in the study. Following sampling, methimazole starting at 30 mg daily was given to hyperthyroidism patients, and high-dose intravenous methylprednisolone was given to ophthalmopathy patients. Libraries were constructed in a second round of multiplex PCR, after which size selection and purification were performed. Libraries were sequenced paired-end with 100 bp reads on an Illumina HiSeq2000. SOAPnuke was used to process the raw data, with reads discarded if the reads contained adapters or uncalled bases, had a mean Phred below 15, or lacked an exact constant-primer or identifier match. High-quality paired reads were merged with COPE v1.2.5, and unique nucleotide sequences were defined as clonotypes. MiTCR v1.1 was used to align clonotypes to the IMGT TRBV, TRBD and TRBJ reference segments. Only V-J combinations with frequency above 0.0001, covering 99% to 99.2% of repertoires, were analysed. A TCS score was defined as the ratio of F50 (clonal expansion) to E x V (chaos), with BLOSUM62-based TCRdist applied between CDR3 peptides within each V-J. Welch's t-statistics and random forest reduced around 550 V-J features to 13, which were used in a naive Bayes classifier (R e1071). Sample size was not statistically predetermined, and blinding of investigators to group allocation was not performed. The paper describes TCR Vbeta CDR3 sequencing of about 140 peripheral blood samples, made up of 43 ophthalmopathy patients, 70 to 75 hyperthyroidism patients and 17 progressor patients.

The chain is encoded by TRBV6-1 joined to TRBJ2-7; no D segment can be confidently identified. This material consisted of peripheral blood mononuclear cells (PBMCs), taken at new diagnosis, from a patient treated with antithyroid drugs. The clonotype comes from a woman aged 25 to 45 with Graves disease. Donor details come from another sample of the same person, matched by shared clones. The DNA is as follows: TGTGCCAGCAGTGTAGCCAGCTACGAGCAGTACTTC. Protein translation: CASSVASYEQYF.